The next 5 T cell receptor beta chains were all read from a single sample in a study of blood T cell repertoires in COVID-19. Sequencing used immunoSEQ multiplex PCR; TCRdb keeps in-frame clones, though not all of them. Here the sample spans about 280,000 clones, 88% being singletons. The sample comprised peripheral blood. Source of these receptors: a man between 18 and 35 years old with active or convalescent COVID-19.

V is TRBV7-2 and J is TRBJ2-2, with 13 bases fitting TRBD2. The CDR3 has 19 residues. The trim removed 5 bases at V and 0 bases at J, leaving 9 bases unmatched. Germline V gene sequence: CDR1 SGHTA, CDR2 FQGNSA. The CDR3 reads CASSRRLAGGIANTGELFF. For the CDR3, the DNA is TGTGCCAGCAGCCGCCGACTAGCGGGGGGTATCGCGAACACCGGGGAGCTGTTTTTT. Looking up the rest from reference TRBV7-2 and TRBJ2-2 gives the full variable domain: GAGVSQSPSNKVTEKGKDVELRCDPISGHTALYWYRQSLGQGLEFLIYFQGNSAPDKSGLPSDRFSAERTGGSVSTLTIQRTQQEDSAVYLCASSRRLAGGIANTGELFFGEGSRLTVL.

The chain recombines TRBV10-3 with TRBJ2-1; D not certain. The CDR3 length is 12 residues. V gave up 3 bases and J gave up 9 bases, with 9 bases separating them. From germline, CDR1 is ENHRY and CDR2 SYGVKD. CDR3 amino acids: CAISDEYLEQFF. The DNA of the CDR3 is TGTGCCATCAGTGATGAGTATCTTGAGCAGTTCTTC.

The CDR3 sequence is CASSEQRGLYGYTF. The CDR3 region has the DNA TGTGCCAGCAGTGAGCAGAGGGGGCTTTATGGCTACACCTTC. The chain is built from TRBV6-2 or TRBV6-3 and TRBJ1-2, with 7 positions matching TRBD1. V lost 5 bases, J lost 5 bases, and 8 bases stayed unmatched. The germline gives CDR1 MNHEY, CDR2 SVGEGT. The CDR3 contains 14 residues.

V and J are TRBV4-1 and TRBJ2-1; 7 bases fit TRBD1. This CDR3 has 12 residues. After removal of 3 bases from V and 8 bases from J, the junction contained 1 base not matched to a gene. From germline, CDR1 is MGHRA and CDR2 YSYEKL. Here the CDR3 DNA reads TGCGCCAGCAGCCAGGGACAGTATGAGCAGTTCTTC. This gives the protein CASSQGQYEQFF.

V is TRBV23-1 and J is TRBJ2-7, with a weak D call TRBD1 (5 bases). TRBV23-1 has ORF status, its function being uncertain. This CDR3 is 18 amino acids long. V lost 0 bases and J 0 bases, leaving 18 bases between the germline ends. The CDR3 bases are TGCGCCAGCAGTCAATCAGGGGCCAAGGGGCCCAGCTCCTACGAGCAGTACTTC. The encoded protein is CASSQSGAKGPSSYEQYF.